Presented here are 23 T cell receptor beta chains from one specimen sequenced in a study of Ad26.COV2.S vaccination and SARS-CoV-2 variants. Treatment: around 19 received Ad26.COV2.S at low or high dose, single or two shots; 5 received placebo; per-sample allocation not given. Material that was analyzed had been drawn on day 63 after the first vaccine or placebo injection. Sequenced by immunoSEQ multiplex PCR; TCRdb stores in-frame clones only, minus some. In the table there are 400,000 to 450,000 clones, 90% of which are singletons. The sample was peripheral blood, taken in a trial of Ad26.COV2.S vaccine versus placebo. Receptors originate from a person between 18 and 65 years old who received the Ad26.COV2.S COVID-19 vaccine or a placebo.

The chain links TRBV29-1 to TRBJ2-1; 10 nucleotides match TRBD2. The germline CDR1 and CDR2 sequences are SQVTM and ANQGSEA. This CDR3 comprises 15 residues. V trimming: 4 bases; J trimming: 5 bases; junction bases outside the gene matches: 8. The CDR3 sequence: CSVGTGLAAHNEQFF. The CDR3 DNA follows: TGCAGCGTTGGAACAGGACTAGCGGCTCACAATGAGCAGTTCTTC.

The V and J genes are TRBV7-6 and TRBJ2-2; perhaps TRBD2 as D (6 bases). The CDR3 spans 12 residues. Germline V gene lookup returns CDR1 SGHVS and CDR2 FNYEAQ. V was shortened by 8 bases and J by 9 bases, with 13 bases between the two germline ends. In nucleotides, the CDR3 is TGTGCCAGCGGAGGGGATTGGCGGGAGCTGTTTTTT. Its protein product is CASGGDWRELFF.

The J gene is TRBJ2-1, the V gene TRBV6-5; D possibly corresponds to TRBD1 (6 bases). Germline assignment: CDR1 MNHEY and CDR2 SVGAGI. CDR3 size: 16 residues. The V gene lost 4 bases and the J gene lost 0 bases, with 13 bases spanning the gap. For the CDR3, the DNA is TGTGCCAGCAGTTGGGGGCCAGTCAGCTCCTACAATGAGCAGTTCTTC. Protein: CASSWGPVSSYNEQFF.

The chain has TRBV9 and TRBJ2-1, with a weak D call TRBD2 (6 bases). CDR1 is SGDLS and CDR2 is YYNGEE in the germline V gene. The V end lost 3 bases, the J end lost 4 bases, and 14 bases lay between the germline ends. There are 15 residues in the CDR3. This CDR3 reads CASSAQPGTYNEQFF. The CDR3 nucleotides are TGTGCCAGCAGCGCACAGCCCGGGACTTACAATGAGCAGTTCTTC.

This clone came up a few times. This rearrangement joins TRBV19 to TRBJ2-2; 7 positions agree with TRBD1. Germline trimming cut 6 bases from V and 5 bases from J; bases unmatched to any gene: 3. CDR3 length equals 13 residues. Germline lookup yields CDR1 LNHDA and CDR2 SQIVND (reference sequence). CDR3 residues: CASRVQGTGELFF. The CDR3 region has the DNA TGTGCCAGTAGGGTACAGGGGACCGGGGAGCTGTTTTTT.

The chain combines TRBV2 with TRBJ1-1, with unresolved D. The germline V and J ends were trimmed by 2 bases and 0 bases, with 4 bases remaining between them. Germline V gene data show CDR1 as SNHLY and CDR2 as FYNNEI. The CDR3 is 13 amino acids. CDR3 DNA sequence: TGTGCCAGCAGTGAAAGCCTGAACACTGAAGCTTTCTTT. Its translation: CASSESLNTEAFF.

This chain joins TRBV7-2 and TRBJ2-7; D remains ambiguous. Germline V lookup: CDR1 SGHTA, CDR2 FQGNSA. This CDR3 contains 15 residues. The V end was cut by 5 bases, the J end by 5 bases, with 19 bases between. The CDR3 bases are TGTGCCAGCAGCATTGCGAGTACCCGTGTCGACGAGCAGTACTTC. Residues: CASSIASTRVDEQYF.

The chain recombines TRBV28 with TRBJ2-7, with D possibly matching TRBD1 (6 bases). The germline gives CDR1 MDHEN, CDR2 SYDVKM. The CDR3 is made up of 14 amino acids. The V end was cut by 5 bases, the J end by 0 bases, with 11 bases between. CDR3 protein: CASSRGTGSYEQYF. The DNA of the CDR3 is TGTGCCAGCAGTAGGGGGACGGGCTCCTACGAGCAGTACTTC.

The chain employs TRBV9 and TRBJ1-2; 8 bases line up with TRBD1. Looked up from germline, CDR1 is SGDLS and CDR2 is YYNGEE. The CDR3 spans 14 residues. V dropped 0 bases and J dropped 6; count of bases not matched to a gene: 4. The CDR3 here is CASSVVPGGDGYTF. In nucleotides, the CDR3 is TGTGCCAGCAGCGTAGTTCCAGGGGGCGATGGCTACACCTTC.

CDR3 sequence reads: CASSPGGETGELFF. DNA of the CDR3: TGTGCCAGCAGCCCTGGCGGAGAGACCGGGGAGCTGTTTTTT. The gene calls are TRBV5-4 and TRBJ2-2; no definite D call. The V end lost 4 bases, the J end lost 5 bases, and 12 bases lay between the germline ends. Germline CDR1 and CDR2: SGHNT and YYREEE (reference sequence). The CDR3 has 14 amino acids.

This rearrangement joins TRBV5-1 to TRBJ2-3; 7 bases fit TRBD1. The germline V gene has CDR1 SGHRS and CDR2 YFSETQ. The V and J ends lost 5 bases and 4 bases, in that order; junction bases with no gene match: 10. The CDR3 is 15 residues long. In DNA form, the CDR3 reads TGCGCCAGCAGTACCCTCGACAGGGCGGCAGATACGCAGTATTTT. As protein: CASSTLDRAADTQYF. Drawing the rest from reference TRBV5-1 and TRBJ2-3, the complete variable domain is KAGVTQTPRYLIKTRGQQVTLSCSPISGHRSVSWYQQTPGQGLQFLFEYFSETQRNKGNFPGRFSGRQFSNSRSEMNVSTLELGDSALYLCASSTLDRAADTQYFGPGTRLTVL.

The rearrangement links TRBV7-8 to TRBJ2-1; 14 positions match TRBD2. The CDR3 loop spans 17 amino acids. V trimming: 4 bases; J trimming: 7 bases; junction bases outside the gene matches: 9. Germline V gives CDR1 SGHVS, CDR2 FQNEAQ. CDR3: CASSSTSGRALQNEQFF. The DNA for the CDR3 is TGTGCCAGCAGCTCGACTAGCGGGAGGGCCCTACAGAATGAGCAGTTCTTC.

The chain has TRBV9 and TRBJ1-1; no definite D call. The ends were cut back, 4 bases at V and 3 bases at J, with 13 bases in the middle. Germline values: CDR1 SGDLS, CDR2 YYNGEE. This CDR3 spans 14 amino acids. CDR3 amino acids: CASSPTSQDTEAFF. The CDR3 bases are TGTGCCAGCAGCCCCACATCTCAGGACACTGAAGCTTTCTTT.

A word on this clone: Within the sample, other DNA sequences also encode this same CDR3. The chain recombines TRBV4-3 with TRBJ1-2; no reliable D call. This CDR3 region has 14 residues. In germline, CDR1 is LGHNA, CDR2 YSLEER. Trimming took 0 bases from V and 4 from J, leaving 9 bases between them. This CDR3 reads CASSQDRGGYGYTF. CDR3 in DNA: TGCGCCAGCAGCCAAGATCGGGGAGGCTATGGCTACACCTTC.

V and J are TRBV28 and TRBJ1-3; D is unclear. There are 15 residues in the CDR3. V lost 5 bases and J 4 bases, leaving 15 bases between the germline ends. The germline CDR1 and CDR2 sequences are MDHEN and SYDVKM. CDR3 sequence: CASSPPDWVGNTIYF. The CDR3 DNA follows: TGTGCCAGCAGTCCCCCTGACTGGGTCGGAAACACCATATATTTT.

This rearrangement joins TRBV6-5 to TRBJ2-7, with D maybe TRBD1 (6 bases). The CDR3 has 15 residues. Germline V CDR1 and CDR2: MNHEY, SVGAGI. Trimming pared 0 bases from V and 2 bases from J, leaving 11 bases between. CDR3 protein: CASSYSSGDPYEQYF. The CDR3 DNA is TGTGCCAGCAGTTACTCGTCAGGGGATCCCTACGAGCAGTACTTC.

This clone was observed a few times. J is TRBJ2-7 and V is TRBV3-1 (or the pseudogene TRBV3-2); D gene ambiguous. V was shortened by 5 bases and J by 5 bases, with 7 bases between the two germline ends. Germline CDR1 LGHDT, CDR2 YNNKEL (reference sequence). The CDR3 is 11 amino acids. CDR3 residues: CASSIYDEQYF. CDR3 in DNA: TGTGCCAGCAGCATCTACGACGAGCAGTACTTC.

The chain is built from TRBV4-3 and TRBJ2-1, with TRBD1 matching 8 bases. V lost 5 bases to trimming and J lost 4 bases; unmatched junction nucleotides: 10. This CDR3 has 16 amino acids. The germline V gene has CDR1 LGHNA and CDR2 YSLEER. The CDR3 region is CASSAYAGQVYNEQFF. CDR3 bases: TGCGCCAGCAGCGCATACGCGGGACAGGTATACAATGAGCAGTTCTTC.

In the case of this clone: This same CDR3 is encoded by further DNA sequences in the sample. In nucleotides, the CDR3 is TGTGCCAGCAGCTTAGATTACAATGAGCAGTTCTTC. It is translated as CASSLDYNEQFF. The chain combines TRBV7-9 with TRBJ2-1; D remains ambiguous. The CDR3 sequence is 12 residues long. Germline CDR1 and CDR2: SEHNR and FQNEAQ (reference sequence). V was pared by 1 base and J by 4 bases, with 2 bases between.

Only one count was recorded for this clone. The CDR3 protein is CASHSVAGGGGTEAFF. The CDR3 DNA sequence: TGTGCCAGCCACTCCGTCGCCGGGGGGGGCGGCACTGAAGCTTTCTTT. The chain joins TRBV5-6 to TRBJ1-1, with a weak D call TRBD1 (6 bases). Germline V gene lookup returns CDR1 SGHDT and CDR2 YYEEEE. The V gene lost 7 bases and the J gene lost 4 bases, with 23 bases spanning the gap. The CDR3 is made up of 16 amino acids.

The chain combines TRBV7-9 with TRBJ2-2; D unclear. V shed 4 bases and J shed 3 bases, with 6 bases lying between them. Germline V gene data show CDR1 as SEHNR and CDR2 as FQNEAQ (reference sequence). The length of the CDR3 is 13 residues. Written as DNA, the CDR3 is TGTGCCAGCAGCTCAACATACACCGGGGAGCTGTTTTTT. This translates into CASSSTYTGELFF.

The chain has TRBV6-2 or TRBV6-3 and TRBJ2-2; the D is unclear. From germline, CDR1 is MNHEY and CDR2 SVGEGT. Trimming shortened V by 4 bases and J by 2 bases, and 14 bases separated the two germline ends. This CDR3 comprises 16 residues. CDR3 DNA: TGTGCCAGCAGTTCCGTGAGACTCGAAAACACCGGGGAGCTGTTTTTT. This gives the protein CASSSVRLENTGELFF.

The chain is built from TRBV7-9 and TRBJ2-3; D possibly corresponds to TRBD2 (6 bases). The length of the CDR3 is 15 residues. Germline values: CDR1 SEHNR, CDR2 FQNEAQ (reference sequence). V was clipped by 5 bases and J by 2 bases, with 14 bases between them. The CDR3 sequence: CASSPVAAPTDTQYF. DNA of the CDR3: TGTGCCAGCAGCCCCGTAGCGGCGCCCACAGATACGCAGTATTTT.